The 9 T cell receptor beta chains below come from one sample, sequenced in a study of PD-L1 blockade in urothelial cancer. The data were produced by immunoSEQ multiplex PCR, yet TCRdb's version contains in-frame clones alone and is incomplete. The sample holds approximately 50,000 clones, around 80% seen once. The time point is: pretreatment peripheral blood. Sequencing was performed on PBMCs, taken around atezolizumab (anti-PD-L1) treatment. Source of these receptors: a man aged 70-80 years with urothelial cancer.

The sample holds a few counts of this clone. The rearrangement links TRBV18 to TRBJ2-1; a weak D match, TRBD2 (6 bases). Trimming took off 2 bases at V and 6 bases at J, with 23 bases between the two ends. Germline V gene data show CDR1 as KGHSH and CDR2 as LQKENI. This CDR3 has 18 residues. Written as DNA, the CDR3 is TGTGCCAGCTCACCAAAGCCCTTCGGACTAACTGGGGCCAATGAGCAGTTCTTC. Translating it yields CASSPKPFGLTGANEQFF. The entire variable domain, with the rest obtained from reference TRBV18 and TRBJ2-1, is as follows: NAGVMQNPRHLVRRRGQEARLRCSPMKGHSHVYWYRQLPEEGLKFMVYLQKENIIDESGMPKERFSAEFPKEGPSILRIQQVVRGDSAAYFCASSPKPFGLTGANEQFFGPGTRLTVL.

The chain employs TRBV9 and TRBJ1-5; 11 positions match TRBD1. The CDR3 sequence is 16 residues long. Looked up from germline, CDR1 is SGDLS and CDR2 is YYNGEE. After removal of 3 bases from V and 5 bases from J, the junction contained 7 bases not matched to a gene. For the CDR3, the DNA is TGTGCCAGCAGCGCGGGACAGGGGGGAAGAGATCAGCCCCAGCATTTT. Translating gives CASSAGQGGRDQPQHF.

CDR3 DNA sequence: TGTGCCAGCAGCGTAGGGGCTAGCGGCTACAATGAGCAGTTCTTC. It specifies CASSVGASGYNEQFF. V is TRBV9 and J is TRBJ2-1; TRBD2 agrees at 7 bases. Losses at the gene ends were 0 bases for V and 3 bases for J; bases not matched to a gene: 3. This CDR3 is built from 15 residues. Per the germline V gene, CDR1 is SGDLS and CDR2 is YYNGEE.

V and J are TRBV6-5 and TRBJ2-5; weak D call: TRBD1 (6 bases). V was shortened by 0 bases and J by 0 bases, with 8 bases between the two germline ends. Germline lookup yields CDR1 MNHEY and CDR2 SVGAGI. The CDR3 contains 15 residues. The DNA for the CDR3 is TGTGCCAGCAGTTACTCCCGGGACAACCAAGAGACCCAGTACTTC. This gives the protein CASSYSRDNQETQYF.

The chain combines TRBV4-2 with TRBJ2-3, with 9 bases identical to TRBD1. This CDR3 is built from 15 residues. J was trimmed by 5 bases and V by 2 bases; bases with no gene match: 5. CDR1 and CDR2 from the germline V gene are LGHNA and YNFKEQ. CDR3 sequence reads: CASSQRPGQGDTQYF. The CDR3 bases are TGTGCCAGCAGCCAACGTCCGGGACAGGGAGATACGCAGTATTTT.

This chain links TRBV4-3 with TRBJ2-7, with 9 bases matching TRBD2. From germline, CDR1 is LGHNA and CDR2 YSLEER. The CDR3 runs 16 residues. Germline trimming cut 0 bases from V and 7 bases from J; bases unmatched to any gene: 10. This CDR3 reads CASSQDRLAGRGEQYF. The CDR3, as DNA: TGCGCCAGCAGCCAAGATAGGCTAGCGGGGCGCGGGGAGCAGTACTTC.

V gene TRBV7-2 combines with J gene TRBJ2-7, with D maybe TRBD1 (5 bases). Trimming removed 4 bases from V and 0 bases from J, with 13 bases in between. Germline V CDR1 and CDR2: SGHTA, FQGNSA. The length of the CDR3 is 15 residues. The CDR3, as DNA: TGTGCCAGCAGCTCAACATGGACACCCTCCTACGAGCAGTACTTC. Its protein product is CASSSTWTPSYEQYF.

There are a few counts of this clone. The gene calls are TRBV28 and TRBJ1-5; D might be TRBD1 (5 bases). V lost 7 bases and J 6 bases, leaving 13 bases between the germline ends. Germline CDR1 MDHEN, CDR2 SYDVKM. CDR3 size: 13 residues. CDR3 DNA sequence: TGTGCCAGCAAGGTGGGGGGGAGTCAGCCCCAGCATTTT. As protein: CASKVGGSQPQHF.

The CDR3 DNA follows: TGCAGCGCTATACAGGGAGTGGGAAACACCATATATTTT. Translation: CSAIQGVGNTIYF. This sequence joins TRBV29-1 and TRBJ1-3; a possible D gene is TRBD1 (6 bases). The CDR3 consists of 13 residues. V lost 7 bases and J lost 4, with 14 bases in between. Per the germline V gene, CDR1 is SQVTM and CDR2 is ANQGSEA.